These 7 T cell receptor beta chains share one sample of origin, sequenced in a study of cytomegalovirus exposure and HLA in healthy donors. Primers: 60 Vbeta forward and 13 Jbeta reverse. TCRdb's table, derived via immunoSEQ multiplex PCR, lists solely in-frame clones and lacks some. The sample has 100,000 or so clones; roughly four fifths are singletons. The sequenced material came from PBMCs. These receptors came from a male donor in good health and CMV-seropositive.

The chain joins TRBV10-3 to TRBJ2-6, with D maybe TRBD1 (5 bases). The length of the CDR3 is 13 residues. Per the germline V gene, CDR1 is ENHRY and CDR2 is SYGVKD. The ends were cut back, 10 bases at V and 0 bases at J, with 7 bases in the middle. In nucleotides, the CDR3 is TGTGCCACCGACAGCTCTGGGGCCAACGTCCTGACTTTC. Residues: CATDSSGANVLTF.

This clone was seen a handful of times. The CDR3 loop reads CASSPGQAGEKLFF. CDR3 DNA sequence: TGTGCCAGCAGCCCGGGACAGGCTGGAGAAAAACTGTTTTTT. This rearrangement joins TRBV7-9 to TRBJ1-4; 8 positions match TRBD1. V was clipped by 5 bases and J by 8 bases; unmatched bases: 7. Germline loops: CDR1 SEHNR, CDR2 FQNEAQ (reference sequence). CDR3 size: 14 residues.

A note on this clone: At one end, the junction sequence differs from germline, possibly due to a read error. The CDR3 nucleotides are TGTTCCAGCAGCTTGTCAGGGCGAGGCTACACCTTC. It encodes CSSSLSGRGYTF. V usage is TRBV7-9 and J usage is TRBJ1-2; the D gene is possibly TRBD1 (5 bases). The germline CDR1 and CDR2 sequences are SEHNR and FQNEAQ (reference sequence). The CDR3 runs to 12 residues.

V usage is TRBV9 and J usage is TRBJ2-2; D is undetermined. Trimming stripped 0 bases from V and 1 base from J, with 7 bases between. The germline CDR1 and CDR2 sequences are SGDLS and YYNGEE. CDR3 size: 15 residues. The CDR3 coding sequence is TGTGCCAGCAGCGTAGGGGCAGTGAACACCGGGGAGCTGTTTTTT. Translated: CASSVGAVNTGELFF.

The V gene is TRBV7-9, the J gene TRBJ2-5; D is undetermined. The ends were cut back, 4 bases at V and 0 bases at J, with 9 bases in the middle. This CDR3 is 14 amino acids long. Germline V lookup: CDR1 SEHNR, CDR2 FQNEAQ (reference sequence). CDR3 sequence reads: CASSSREYQETQYF. CDR3 nucleotide sequence: TGTGCCAGCAGCTCTCGAGAGTACCAAGAGACCCAGTACTTC.

The rearrangement links TRBV21-1 to TRBJ2-7; TRBD2 is taken as the D call from the table, unchecked against the DNA. TRBV21-1 is annotated as a pseudogene. CDR3 size: 16 residues. Written as DNA, the CDR3 is TGTGCCAGCAGCGCGGGACTAGCGGGAGGTGAGTACGAGCAGTACTTC. It codes for CASSAGLAGGEYEQYF.

V and J are TRBV6-6 and TRBJ2-7; D is perhaps TRBD1 (6 bases). The CDR3 consists of 15 residues. Germline-derived CDR1 and CDR2 are MNHNY and SVGAGI (reference sequence). The V and J ends lost 8 bases and 6 bases respectively, with 23 bases between them. CDR3 sequence reads: CASSEMRQEFGEQYF. CDR3 coding DNA: TGTGCCAGCTCCGAAATGCGACAGGAGTTTGGCGAGCAGTACTTC.